The clone carrying this T cell receptor (beta chain) has more than one count but fewer than ten. Its antigen is unknown. This specimen comes from a study of T cells in Graves' hyperthyroidism and ophthalmopathy. Turning to the study itself: Peripheral blood was drawn at first diagnosis, prior to all treatment. Study results and limitations: Most thyroid-expanded clonotypes above 0.001 were also found in blood.

Trimming removed 4 bases from V and 5 bases from J, with 17 bases in between. Germline values: CDR1 SGHRS, CDR2 YFSETQ. This CDR3 is 15 amino acids long. Those patients with uncontrolled infection, other autoimmune disease, pregnancy or lactation were excluded. Amplified TCR beta CDR3 regions came from RNA transcripts. HTBI primers drove first-round RT-PCR of the TCR CDR3. TCRdb independently ran MiXCR on the multiplex PCR reads; one entry per CDR3 protein. The sample records more than 450,000 distinct CDR3 sequences, around 13% being singletons. Specimen: blood. The genes are TRBV5-1 and TRBJ2-3; possibly TRBD1 for D (6 bases). This sequence originates from a woman aged 40 to 50 with Graves' hyperthyroidism. CDR3 sequence: CASSPQTGTGDTQYF. CDR3 DNA: TGCGCCAGCAGCCCTCAGACAGGAACGGGAGATACGCAGTATTTT.